The rows below give T cell receptor beta chains drawn from one sample of a study of PD-1 blockade in classical Hodgkin lymphoma. Using immunoSEQ multiplex PCR, the repertoire was profiled, and TCRdb retains in-frame clones only, with some absent. This table holds about 30,000 clones, approximately 90% found once. The specimen was CD4+ T cells from blood. These TCRs come from a human donor with classical Hodgkin lymphoma. CDR3s include the opening cysteine and the closing phenylalanine or tryptophan. D genes are given only for firm matches. Size tells how often a clone was seen (once, few, many) or the class of an expanded clone, and some rows leave it out.

d_call | j_call | v_call | clone_size | cdr3_aa | cdr3_nt
- | TRBJ2-5 | TRBV4-2 | - | CASSPYSGSVETQYF | TGTGCCAGCAGCCCCTATTCGGGGTCGGTGGAGACCCAGTACTTC
TRBD2 | TRBJ2-6 | TRBV2 | - | CASSRTVAGSSGANVLTF | TGTGCCAGCAGCAGGACAGTAGCGGGATCCTCTGGGGCCAACGTCCTGACTTTC
- | TRBJ2-5 | TRBV7-5 | - | CVRGERGSQETQYF | TGTGTCAGAGGGGAGCGGGGGTCCCAAGAGACCCAGTACTTC
TRBD1 | TRBJ2-1 | TRBV5-1 | - | CASSRDSVEQFF | TGCGCCAGCAGCCGGGACAGTGTAGAGCAGTTCTTC
- | TRBJ1-6 | TRBV5-5 | - | CASSLAPNNSPLHF | TGTGCCAGCAGCCTGGCGCCGAACAATTCACCCCTCCACTTT
- | TRBJ2-7 | TRBV9 | - | CASASTSSYEQYF | TGTGCCAGCGCCAGTACGAGCTCCTACGAGCAGTACTTC
- | TRBJ2-5 | TRBV29-1 | once | CSAGWVGETQYF | TGCAGCGCGGGCTGGGTCGGCGAGACCCAGTACTTC
- | TRBJ1-1 | TRBV7-3 | - | CASSEGNTEAFF | TGTGCCAGCAGCGAAGGGAACACTGAAGCTTTCTTT
TRBD2 | TRBJ2-1 | TRBV9 | - | CASSVVSGSHNEQFF | TGTGCCAGCAGCGTAGTGAGCGGGAGCCACAATGAGCAGTTCTTC
TRBD1 | TRBJ1-2 | TRBV6-1 | - | CASNRQGSNYGYTF | TGTGCCAGCAATCGACAGGGGTCTAACTATGGCTACACCTTC
TRBD1 | TRBJ2-7 | TRBV5-1 | once | CASSADRVYEQYF | TGCGCCAGCAGCGCGGACAGGGTGTACGAGCAGTACTTC
TRBD2 | TRBJ2-3 | TRBV7-6 | - | CASSLYPLASGTDTQYF | TGTGCCAGCAGCTTATACCCCCTGGCTAGCGGGACAGATACGCAGTATTTT
- | TRBJ1-2 | TRBV7-2 | - | CASSLNRVGYTF | TGTGCCAGCAGCTTGAACAGGGTTGGCTACACCTTC
- | TRBJ1-2 | TRBV6-1 | - | CASNRQQHYGYTF | TGTGCCAGCAATCGGCAGCAGCACTATGGCTACACCTTC
- | TRBJ2-4 | TRBV12-5 | - | CASGSHRDGYIQYF | TGTGCTAGTGGATCCCACAGGGACGGTTACATTCAGTACTTC
- | TRBJ1-2 | TRBV7-9 | - | CAGNEGRYGYTF | TGTGCCGGCAACGAGGGGAGGTATGGCTACACCTTC
- | TRBJ2-2 | TRBV18 | - | CASSPLGVANTGELFF | TGTGCCAGCTCACCACTCGGGGTAGCTAACACCGGGGAGCTGTTTTTT
- | TRBJ1-2 | TRBV29-1 | few | CSAGPGDYGYTF | TGCAGCGCGGGACCTGGGGACTATGGCTACACCTTC
- | TRBJ2-3 | TRBV10-2 | once | CASSESGRRDTQYF | TGCGCCAGCAGTGAGTCAGGCCGCCGGGATACGCAGTATTTT
- | TRBJ2-6 | TRBV10-1 | - | CASSEGVMPSSGANVLTF | TGCGCCAGCAGTGAGGGGGTGATGCCGAGCTCTGGGGCCAACGTCCTGACTTTC
- | TRBJ1-1 | TRBV18 | - | CASSPQMQGPLNTEAFF | TGTGCCAGCTCACCCCAAATGCAGGGCCCCCTGAACACTGAAGCTTTCTTT
- | TRBJ1-4 | TRBV18 | - | CASSNGGTENEKLFF | TGTGCCAGCTCGAACGGCGGGACGGAGAATGAAAAACTGTTTTTT
TRBD2 | TRBJ2-1 | TRBV2 | - | CASTRRGGFSGNFINEQFF | TGTGCCAGCACCCGACGGGGAGGGTTCAGCGGGAATTTTATAAATGAGCAGTTCTTC
- | TRBJ2-3 | TRBV28 | once | CASTQGDTQYF | TGTGCCAGCACCCAGGGGGATACGCAGTATTTT
- | TRBJ2-7 | TRBV28 | - | CASSLNPGIPYEQYF | TGTGCCAGCAGTTTAAATCCCGGGATCCCCTACGAGCAGTACTTC
- | TRBJ2-1 | TRBV14 | - | CASSRSNPENEQFF | TGTGCCAGCAGCCGTTCGAACCCGGAGAATGAGCAGTTCTTC
- | TRBJ1-2 | TRBV10-3 | few | CAIRGVNYGYTF | TGTGCCATCAGGGGTGTTAACTATGGCTACACCTTC
- | TRBJ1-4 | TRBV5-3 | - | CASSPLDQLFF | TGTGCCAGCAGCCCCCTGGACCAACTGTTTTTT
- | TRBJ1-2 | TRBV29-1 | few | CSVEAGYTF | TGCAGCGTTGAAGCTGGCTACACCTTC
TRBD1 | TRBJ2-7 | TRBV9 | - | CASSSRTGSYDEQYF | TGTGCCAGCAGCTCAAGGACAGGGTCGTACGACGAGCAGTACTTC
- | TRBJ2-3 | TRBV28 | - | CASSLSRTGGQYF | TGTGCCAGCAGTTTATCCAGGACCGGGGGGCAGTATTTT
- | TRBJ2-5 | TRBV10-1 | once | CASMGGAGETQYF | TGCGCCAGCATGGGGGGAGCGGGAGAGACCCAGTACTTC
TRBD2 | TRBJ2-7 | TRBV9 | once | CASSVASGTSDSQYF | TGTGCCAGCAGCGTAGCTTCCGGGACTAGCGATTCGCAGTACTTC
- | TRBJ2-7 | TRBV7-2 | - | CASSPWVDLRNSYEQYF | TGTGCCAGCAGCCCGTGGGTTGACTTAAGAAACTCCTACGAGCAGTACTTC
- | TRBJ2-4 | TRBV5-4 | - | CASSTGTDDIQYF | TGTGCCAGCAGCACCGGGACGGACGACATTCAGTACTTC
- | TRBJ1-4 | TRBV9 | - | CASSSSGGGAGEKLFF | TGTGCCAGCAGTTCCTCGGGGGGAGGGGCGGGTGAAAAACTGTTTTTT
TRBD2 | TRBJ2-7 | TRBV4-1 | - | CASSPRGAGLAGRNEQYF | TGCGCCAGCAGCCCGAGAGGGGCCGGGCTAGCGGGACGGAACGAGCAGTACTTC
TRBD1 | TRBJ1-3 | TRBV29-1 | once | CSVQDRGLDTIYF | TGCAGCGTCCAAGACAGGGGGCTAGACACCATATATTTT
- | TRBJ1-5 | TRBV18 | - | CASSPGLGNQPQHF | TGTGCCAGCTCACCAGGGTTGGGAAATCAGCCCCAGCATTTT
- | TRBJ2-1 | TRBV18 | - | CASSPPTGTNEQFF | TGTGCCAGCTCACCACCGACAGGAACTAATGAGCAGTTCTTC
- | TRBJ1-1 | TRBV9 | - | CASSVAVNTEAFF | TGTGCCAGCAGCGTAGCAGTGAACACTGAAGCTTTCTTT
- | TRBJ1-1 | TRBV5-4 | - | CASSSTGNTEAFF | TGTGCCAGCAGCTCCACAGGGAACACTGAAGCTTTCTTT